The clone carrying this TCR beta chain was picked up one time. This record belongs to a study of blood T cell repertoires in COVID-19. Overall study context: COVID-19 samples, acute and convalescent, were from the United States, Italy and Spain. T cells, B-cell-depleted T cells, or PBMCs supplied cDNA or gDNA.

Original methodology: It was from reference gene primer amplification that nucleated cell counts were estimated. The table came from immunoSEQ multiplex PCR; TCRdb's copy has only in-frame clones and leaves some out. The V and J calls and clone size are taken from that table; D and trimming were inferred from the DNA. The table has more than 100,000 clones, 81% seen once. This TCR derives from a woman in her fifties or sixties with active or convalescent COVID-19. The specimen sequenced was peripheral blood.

The CDR3 region has the DNA TGTGCCAGCCGCCCCGGGACAGGGATCACTGAAGCTTTCTTT. Translation gives CASRPGTGITEAFF. The chain combines TRBV27 with TRBJ1-1, with 9 bases fitting TRBD1. The germline CDR1 and CDR2 sequences are MNHEY and SMNVEV (reference sequence). The ends lost 8 bases at V and 4 bases at J; junction bases unmatched: 8. CDR3 length equals 14 residues.